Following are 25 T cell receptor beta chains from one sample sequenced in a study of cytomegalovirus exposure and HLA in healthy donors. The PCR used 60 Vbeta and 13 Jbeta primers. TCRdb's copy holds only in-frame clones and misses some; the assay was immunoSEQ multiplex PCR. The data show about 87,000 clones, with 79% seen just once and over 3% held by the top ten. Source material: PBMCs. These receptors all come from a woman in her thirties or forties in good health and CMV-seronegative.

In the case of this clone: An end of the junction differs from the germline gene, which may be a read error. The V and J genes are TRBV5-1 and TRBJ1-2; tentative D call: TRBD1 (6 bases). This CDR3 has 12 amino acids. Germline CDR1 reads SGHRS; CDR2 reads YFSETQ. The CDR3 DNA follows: TGCGCCAGCAGCTACCGAGCGGACAGCTACCCCTTC. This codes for CASSYRADSYPF.

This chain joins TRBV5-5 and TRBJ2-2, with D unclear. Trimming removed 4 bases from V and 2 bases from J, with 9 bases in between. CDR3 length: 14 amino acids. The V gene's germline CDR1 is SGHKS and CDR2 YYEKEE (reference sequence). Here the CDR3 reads CASSPSLNTGELFF. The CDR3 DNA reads TGTGCCAGCAGCCCTAGTCTTAACACCGGGGAGCTGTTTTTT.

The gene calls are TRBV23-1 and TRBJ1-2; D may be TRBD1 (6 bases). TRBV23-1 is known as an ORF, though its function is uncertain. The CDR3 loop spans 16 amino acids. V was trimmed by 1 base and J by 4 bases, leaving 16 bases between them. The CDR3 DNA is TGCGCCAGCAGTCAATTTGAATCGTGGGACATCTATGGCTACACCTTC. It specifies CASSQFESWDIYGYTF.

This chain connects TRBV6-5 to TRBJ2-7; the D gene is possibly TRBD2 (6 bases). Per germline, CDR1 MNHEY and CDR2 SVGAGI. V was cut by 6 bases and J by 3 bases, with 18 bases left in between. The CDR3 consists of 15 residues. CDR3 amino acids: CASSLRTGGVYEQYF. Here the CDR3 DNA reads TGTGCCAGCAGCCTTAGAACAGGAGGGGTCTACGAGCAGTACTTC.

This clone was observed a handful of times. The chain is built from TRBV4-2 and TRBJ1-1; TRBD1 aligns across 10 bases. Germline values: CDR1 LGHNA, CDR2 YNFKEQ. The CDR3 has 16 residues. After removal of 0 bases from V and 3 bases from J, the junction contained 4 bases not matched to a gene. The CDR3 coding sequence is TGTGCCAGCAGCCAAGATGGGACAGGGGACGACACTGAAGCTTTCTTT. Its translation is CASSQDGTGDDTEAFF.

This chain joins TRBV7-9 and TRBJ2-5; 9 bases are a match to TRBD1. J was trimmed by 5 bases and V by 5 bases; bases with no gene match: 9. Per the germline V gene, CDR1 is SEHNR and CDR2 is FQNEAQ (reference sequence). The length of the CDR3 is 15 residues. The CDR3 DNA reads TGTGCCAGCAGCGGGCTCGAGGGGACAGGGGAGACCCAGTACTTC. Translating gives CASSGLEGTGETQYF.

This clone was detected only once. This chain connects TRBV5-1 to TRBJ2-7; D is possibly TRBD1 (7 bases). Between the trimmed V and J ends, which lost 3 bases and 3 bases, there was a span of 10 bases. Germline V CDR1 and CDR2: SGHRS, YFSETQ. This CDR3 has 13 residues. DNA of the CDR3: TGCGCCAGCAGCTGGGGGGACAGCTACGAGCAGTACTTC. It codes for CASSWGDSYEQYF.

The CDR3 DNA reads as TGCGCCAGCAGCTTCACTAGCGGGCGCACAGATACGCAGTATTTT. Translated: CASSFTSGRTDTQYF. The rearrangement uses TRBV5-1 and TRBJ2-3, with 9 bases fitting TRBD2. Germline V CDR1 and CDR2: SGHRS, YFSETQ. Trimming took 2 bases from V and 1 from J; bases not matched to a gene: 2. The CDR3 contains 15 residues. Variable domain in full (rest from reference TRBV5-1 and TRBJ2-3): KAGVTQTPRYLIKTRGQQVTLSCSPISGHRSVSWYQQTPGQGLQFLFEYFSETQRNKGNFPGRFSGRQFSNSRSEMNVSTLELGDSALYLCASSFTSGRTDTQYFGPGTRLTVL.

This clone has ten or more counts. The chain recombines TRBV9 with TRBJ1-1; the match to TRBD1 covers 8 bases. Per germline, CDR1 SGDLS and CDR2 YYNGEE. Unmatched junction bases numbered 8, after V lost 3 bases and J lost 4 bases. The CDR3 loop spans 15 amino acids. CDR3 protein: CASSDYQGAGTEAFF. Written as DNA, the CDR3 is TGTGCCAGCAGCGACTATCAGGGGGCCGGCACTGAAGCTTTCTTT. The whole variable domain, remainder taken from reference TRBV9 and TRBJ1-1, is DSGVTQTPKHLITATGQRVTLRCSPRSGDLSVYWYQQSLDQGLQFLIQYYNGEERAKGNILERFSAQQFPDLHSELNLSSLELGDSALYFCASSDYQGAGTEAFFGQGTRLTVV.

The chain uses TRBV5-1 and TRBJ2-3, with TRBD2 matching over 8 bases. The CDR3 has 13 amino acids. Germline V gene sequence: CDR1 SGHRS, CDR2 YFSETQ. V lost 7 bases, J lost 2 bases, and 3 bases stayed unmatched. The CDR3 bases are TGCGCCAGCGCGGGGGGTCTCACAGATACGCAGTATTTT. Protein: CASAGGLTDTQYF.

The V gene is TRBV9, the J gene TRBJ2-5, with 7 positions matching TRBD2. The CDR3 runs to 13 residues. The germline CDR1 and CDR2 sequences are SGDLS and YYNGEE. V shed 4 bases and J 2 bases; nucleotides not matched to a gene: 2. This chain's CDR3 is CASSRTRQETQYF. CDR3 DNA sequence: TGTGCCAGCAGCCGGACTAGGCAAGAGACCCAGTACTTC.

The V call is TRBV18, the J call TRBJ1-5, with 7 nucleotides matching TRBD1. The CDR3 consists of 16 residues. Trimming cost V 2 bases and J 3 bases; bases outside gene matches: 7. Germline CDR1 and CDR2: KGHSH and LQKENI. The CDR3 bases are TGTGCCAGCTCACCATCAACAGGGGTGGACAATCAGCCCCAGCATTTT. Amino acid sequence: CASSPSTGVDNQPQHF.

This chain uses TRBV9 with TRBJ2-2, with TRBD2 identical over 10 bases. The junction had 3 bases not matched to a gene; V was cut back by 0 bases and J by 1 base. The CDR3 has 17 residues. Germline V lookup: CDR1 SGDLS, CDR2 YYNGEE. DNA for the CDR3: TGTGCCAGCAGCGTAGCAACTAGCGGGAAGAACACCGGGGAGCTGTTTTTT. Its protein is CASSVATSGKNTGELFF.

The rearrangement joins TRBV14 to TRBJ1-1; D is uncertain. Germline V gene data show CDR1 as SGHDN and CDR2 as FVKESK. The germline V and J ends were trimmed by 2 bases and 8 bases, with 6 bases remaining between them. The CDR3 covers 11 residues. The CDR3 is CASSQMEEAFF. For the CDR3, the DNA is TGTGCCAGCAGCCAAATGGAGGAAGCTTTCTTT.

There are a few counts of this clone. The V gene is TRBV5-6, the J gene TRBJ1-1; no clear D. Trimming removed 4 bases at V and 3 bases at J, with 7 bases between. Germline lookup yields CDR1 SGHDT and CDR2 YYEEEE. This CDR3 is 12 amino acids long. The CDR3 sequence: CASSLGYTEAFF. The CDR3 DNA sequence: TGTGCCAGCAGCCTCGGGTACACTGAAGCTTTCTTT.

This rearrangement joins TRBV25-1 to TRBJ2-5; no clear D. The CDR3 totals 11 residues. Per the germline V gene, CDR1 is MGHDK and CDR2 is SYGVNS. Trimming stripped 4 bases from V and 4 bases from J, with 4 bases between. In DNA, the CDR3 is TGTGCCAGCAGTGCGAGAGAGACCCAGTACTTC. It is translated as CASSARETQYF.

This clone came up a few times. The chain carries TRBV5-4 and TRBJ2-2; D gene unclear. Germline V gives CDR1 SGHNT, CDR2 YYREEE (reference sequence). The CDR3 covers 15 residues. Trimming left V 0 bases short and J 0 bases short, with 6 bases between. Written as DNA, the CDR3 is TGTGCCAGCAGCTTGGAACTGTCGAACACCGGGGAGCTGTTTTTT. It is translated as CASSLELSNTGELFF.

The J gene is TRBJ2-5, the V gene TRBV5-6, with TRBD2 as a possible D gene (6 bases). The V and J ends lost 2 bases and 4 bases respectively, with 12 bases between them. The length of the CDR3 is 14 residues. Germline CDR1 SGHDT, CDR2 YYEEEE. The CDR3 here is CASSFPGRLETQYF. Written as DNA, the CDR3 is TGTGCCAGCAGCTTTCCCGGGAGATTAGAGACCCAGTACTTC.

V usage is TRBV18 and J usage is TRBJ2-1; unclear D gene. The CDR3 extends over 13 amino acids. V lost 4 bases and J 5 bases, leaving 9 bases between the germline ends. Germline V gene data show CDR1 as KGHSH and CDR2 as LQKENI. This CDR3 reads CASSLWQDNEQFF. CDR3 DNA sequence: TGTGCCAGCTCACTCTGGCAGGACAATGAGCAGTTCTTC.

The CDR3 spells CASSVSTGLVGAFF. Written as DNA, the CDR3 is TGTGCCAGCAGCGTGAGCACAGGGCTCGTCGGAGCTTTCTTT. The chain joins TRBV9 to TRBJ1-1; TRBD1 is a possible D gene (6 bases). CDR3 size: 14 residues. Trimming took off 2 bases at V and 10 bases at J, with 18 bases between the two ends. Germline CDR1 SGDLS, CDR2 YYNGEE.

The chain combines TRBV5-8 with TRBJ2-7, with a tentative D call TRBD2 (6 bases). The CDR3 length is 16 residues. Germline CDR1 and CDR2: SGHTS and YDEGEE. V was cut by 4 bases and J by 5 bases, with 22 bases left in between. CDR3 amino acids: CASSASGTLMGHEQYF. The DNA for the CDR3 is TGTGCCAGCAGCGCATCCGGGACTTTAATGGGCCACGAGCAGTACTTC.

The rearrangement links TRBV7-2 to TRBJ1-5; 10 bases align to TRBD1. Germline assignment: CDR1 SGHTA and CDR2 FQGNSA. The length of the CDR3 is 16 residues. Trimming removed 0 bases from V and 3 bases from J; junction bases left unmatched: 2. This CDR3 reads CASSLATGGVNQPQHF. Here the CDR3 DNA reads TGTGCCAGCAGCTTAGCGACAGGGGGCGTCAATCAGCCCCAGCATTTT.

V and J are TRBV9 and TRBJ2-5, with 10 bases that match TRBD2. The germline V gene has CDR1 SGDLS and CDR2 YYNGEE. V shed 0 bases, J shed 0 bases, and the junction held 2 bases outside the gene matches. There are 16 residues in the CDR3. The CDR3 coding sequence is TGTGCCAGCAGCGTAGACAGCGGGGGGGACCAAGAGACCCAGTACTTC. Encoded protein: CASSVDSGGDQETQYF.

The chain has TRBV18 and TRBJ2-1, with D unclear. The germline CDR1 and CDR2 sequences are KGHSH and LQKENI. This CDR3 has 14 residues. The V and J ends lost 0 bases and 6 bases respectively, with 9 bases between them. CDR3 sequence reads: CASSPPSRGNEQFF. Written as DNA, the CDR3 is TGTGCCAGCTCACCACCGAGTCGAGGCAATGAGCAGTTCTTC.

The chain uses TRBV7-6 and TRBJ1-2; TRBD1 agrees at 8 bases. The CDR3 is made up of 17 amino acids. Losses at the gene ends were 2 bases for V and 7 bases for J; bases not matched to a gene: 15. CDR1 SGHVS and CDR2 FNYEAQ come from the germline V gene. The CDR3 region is CASSLTPPTGDHGGYTF. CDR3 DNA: TGTGCCAGCAGCTTAACGCCCCCGACAGGGGATCATGGTGGCTACACCTTC.